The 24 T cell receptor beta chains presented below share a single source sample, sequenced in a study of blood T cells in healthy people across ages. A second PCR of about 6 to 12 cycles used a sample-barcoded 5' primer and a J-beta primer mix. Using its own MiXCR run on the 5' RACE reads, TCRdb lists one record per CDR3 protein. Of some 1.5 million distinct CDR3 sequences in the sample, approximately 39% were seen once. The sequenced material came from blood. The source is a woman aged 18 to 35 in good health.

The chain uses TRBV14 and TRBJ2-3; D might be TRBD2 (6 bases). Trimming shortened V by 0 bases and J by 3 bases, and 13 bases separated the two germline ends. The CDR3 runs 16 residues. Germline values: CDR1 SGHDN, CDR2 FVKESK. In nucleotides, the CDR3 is TGTGCCAGCAGCCAAGATTGGCGGGACGGTACAGATACGCAGTATTTT. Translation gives CASSQDWRDGTDTQYF.

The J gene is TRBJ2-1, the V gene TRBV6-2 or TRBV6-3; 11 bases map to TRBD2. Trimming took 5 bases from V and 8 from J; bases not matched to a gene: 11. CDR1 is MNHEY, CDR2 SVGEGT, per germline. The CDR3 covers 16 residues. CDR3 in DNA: TGTGCCAGCAGTCCCCGGACTAGCGGGTATTTGTATGAGCAGTTCTTC. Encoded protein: CASSPRTSGYLYEQFF.

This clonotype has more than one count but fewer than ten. CDR3 sequence: CASSVQLGQPQHF. The CDR3 region has the DNA TGTGCCAGCAGCGTGCAGTTGGGTCAGCCCCAGCATTTT. The chain joins TRBV7-9 to TRBJ1-5; unclear D gene. Germline loops: CDR1 SEHNR, CDR2 FQNEAQ (reference sequence). The ends were cut back, 5 bases at V and 6 bases at J, with 11 bases in the middle. CDR3 length equals 13 residues.

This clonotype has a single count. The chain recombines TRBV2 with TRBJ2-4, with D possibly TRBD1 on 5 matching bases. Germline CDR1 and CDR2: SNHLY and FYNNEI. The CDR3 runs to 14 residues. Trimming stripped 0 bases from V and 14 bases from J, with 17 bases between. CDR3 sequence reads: CASSEAETVGSEYF. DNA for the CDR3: TGTGCCAGCAGTGAAGCGGAGACAGTCGGTTCGGAGTACTTC.

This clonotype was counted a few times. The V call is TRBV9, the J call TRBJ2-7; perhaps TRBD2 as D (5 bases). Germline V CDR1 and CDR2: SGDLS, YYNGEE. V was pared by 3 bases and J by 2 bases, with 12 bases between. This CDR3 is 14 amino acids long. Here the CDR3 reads CASSARAPPYEQYF. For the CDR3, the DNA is TGTGCCAGCAGCGCGCGGGCCCCTCCCTACGAGCAGTACTTC.

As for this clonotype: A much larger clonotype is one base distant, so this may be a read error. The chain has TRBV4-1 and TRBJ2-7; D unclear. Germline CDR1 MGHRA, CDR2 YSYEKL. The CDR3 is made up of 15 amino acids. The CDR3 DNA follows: TGCGCCAGCAGCCAAGATCTTGTCAGCTCCGACGAGCAGTACTTC. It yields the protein CASSQDLVSSDEQYF.

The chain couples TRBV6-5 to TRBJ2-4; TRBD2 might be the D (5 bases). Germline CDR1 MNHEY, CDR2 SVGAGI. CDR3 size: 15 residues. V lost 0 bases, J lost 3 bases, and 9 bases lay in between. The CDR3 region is CASSYSGRSKNIQYF. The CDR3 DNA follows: TGTGCCAGCAGTTACTCTGGGAGAAGCAAAAACATTCAGTACTTC.

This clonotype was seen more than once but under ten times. The CDR3, as DNA: TGTGCCAGCACCCTCCGGCGGGGGTACCAAGAGACCCAGTACTTC. It is translated as CASTLRRGYQETQYF. The chain couples TRBV12-3 or TRBV12-4 to TRBJ2-5, with 7 bases that match TRBD2. Losses at the gene ends were 7 bases for V and 0 bases for J; bases not matched to a gene: 8. The CDR3 extends over 15 amino acids.

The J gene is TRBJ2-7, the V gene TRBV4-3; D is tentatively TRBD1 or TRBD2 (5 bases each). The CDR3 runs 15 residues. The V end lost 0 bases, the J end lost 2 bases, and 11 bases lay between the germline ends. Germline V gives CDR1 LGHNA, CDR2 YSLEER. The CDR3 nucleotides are TGCGCCAGCAGCCAAGAGGGGGACGTAACCTACGAGCAGTACTTC. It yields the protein CASSQEGDVTYEQYF.

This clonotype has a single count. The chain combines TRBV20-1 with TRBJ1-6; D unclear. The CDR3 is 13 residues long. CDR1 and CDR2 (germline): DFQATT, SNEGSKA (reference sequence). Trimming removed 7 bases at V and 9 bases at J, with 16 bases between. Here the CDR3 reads CSVRTARGSPLHF. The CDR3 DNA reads TGCAGTGTAAGGACGGCACGGGGTTCACCCCTCCACTTT.

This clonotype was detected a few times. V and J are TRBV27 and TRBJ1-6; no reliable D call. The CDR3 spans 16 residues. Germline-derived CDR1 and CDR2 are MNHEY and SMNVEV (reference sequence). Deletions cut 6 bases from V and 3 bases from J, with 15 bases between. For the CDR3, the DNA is TGTGCCAGCAGCCCCACCGGGAGTTACTATAATTCACCCCTCCACTTT. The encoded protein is CASSPTGSYYNSPLHF.

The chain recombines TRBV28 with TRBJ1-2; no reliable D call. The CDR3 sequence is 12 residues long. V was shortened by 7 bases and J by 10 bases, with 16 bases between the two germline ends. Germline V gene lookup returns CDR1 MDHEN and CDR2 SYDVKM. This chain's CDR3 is CASMEAPADYTF. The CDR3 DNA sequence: TGTGCCAGCATGGAGGCCCCCGCGGACTACACCTTC.

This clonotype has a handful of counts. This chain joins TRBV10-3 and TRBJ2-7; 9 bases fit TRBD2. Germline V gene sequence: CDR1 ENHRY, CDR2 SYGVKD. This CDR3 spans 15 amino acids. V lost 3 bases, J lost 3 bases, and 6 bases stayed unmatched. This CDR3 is CAISDLAGSGYEQYF. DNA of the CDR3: TGTGCCATCAGTGACCTAGCGGGAAGCGGCTACGAGCAGTACTTC.

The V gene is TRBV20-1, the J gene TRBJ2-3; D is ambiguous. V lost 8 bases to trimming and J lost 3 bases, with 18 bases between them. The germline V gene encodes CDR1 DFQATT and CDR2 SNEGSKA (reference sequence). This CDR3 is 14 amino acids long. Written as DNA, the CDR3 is TGCAGTACCGCCTCGGGTTTAGGGACAGATACGCAGTATTTT. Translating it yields CSTASGLGTDTQYF.

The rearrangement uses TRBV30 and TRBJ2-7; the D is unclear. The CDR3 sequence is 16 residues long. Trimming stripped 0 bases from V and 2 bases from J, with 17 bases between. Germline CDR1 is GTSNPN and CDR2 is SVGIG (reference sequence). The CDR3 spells CAWSVDGVYYPYEQYF. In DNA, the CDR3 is TGTGCCTGGAGTGTGGACGGAGTATACTATCCCTACGAGCAGTACTTC.

CDR3 loop: CASSPGVSNYGYTF. DNA of the CDR3: TGTGCCAGCAGTCCAGGGGTTAGTAACTATGGCTACACCTTC. This chain joins TRBV12-3 or TRBV12-4 and TRBJ1-2, with D possibly matching TRBD1 (6 bases). This CDR3 contains 14 residues. Trimming took off 5 bases at V and 1 base at J, with 11 bases between the two ends.

The CDR3 is CASKIQLGGGYGYTF. The CDR3 DNA reads as TGTGCCAGCAAAATACAGCTAGGAGGAGGCTATGGCTACACCTTC. The chain couples TRBV2 to TRBJ1-2; no firm D call. Trimming removed 7 bases from V and 4 bases from J, with 19 bases in between. Germline V gene sequence: CDR1 SNHLY, CDR2 FYNNEI. CDR3 length: 15 amino acids.

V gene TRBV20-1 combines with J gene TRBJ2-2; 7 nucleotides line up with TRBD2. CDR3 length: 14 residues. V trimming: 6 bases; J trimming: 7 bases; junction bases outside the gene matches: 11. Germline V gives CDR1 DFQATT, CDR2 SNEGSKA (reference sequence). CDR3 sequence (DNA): TGCAGTGCCCCGTCACGGGAGGTTGGCGGGGAGCTGTTTTTT. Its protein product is CSAPSREVGGELFF.

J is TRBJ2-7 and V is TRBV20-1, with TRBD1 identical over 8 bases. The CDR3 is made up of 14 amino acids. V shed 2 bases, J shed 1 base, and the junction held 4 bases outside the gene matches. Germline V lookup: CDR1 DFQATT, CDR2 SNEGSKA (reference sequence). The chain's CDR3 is CSARPGGKSYEQYF. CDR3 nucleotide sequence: TGCAGTGCTAGACCAGGGGGCAAATCCTACGAGCAGTACTTC.

In DNA form, the CDR3 reads TGTGCCTCTTGCAGGGGAGCCAAAAACATTCAGTACTTC. This encodes CASCRGAKNIQYF. The chain joins TRBV28 to TRBJ2-4, with a tentative D call TRBD1 (6 bases). Trimming cost V 11 bases and J 0 bases, with 11 bases left between them. Per germline, CDR1 MDHEN and CDR2 SYDVKM. The CDR3 extends over 13 amino acids.

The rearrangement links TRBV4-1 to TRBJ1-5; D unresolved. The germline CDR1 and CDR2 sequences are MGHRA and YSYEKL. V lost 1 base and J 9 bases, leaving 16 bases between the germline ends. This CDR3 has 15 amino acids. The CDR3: CASSQVWPTAWPQHF. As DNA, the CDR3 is TGCGCCAGCAGCCAAGTCTGGCCGACCGCATGGCCCCAGCATTTT.

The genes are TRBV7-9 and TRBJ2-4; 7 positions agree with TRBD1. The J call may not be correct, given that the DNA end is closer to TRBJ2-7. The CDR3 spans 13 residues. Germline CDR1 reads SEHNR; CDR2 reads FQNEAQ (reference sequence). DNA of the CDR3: TGTGCCAGCAGCTTAACGGACAGGCTCGAGCAGTACTTC. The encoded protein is CASSLTDRLEQYF.

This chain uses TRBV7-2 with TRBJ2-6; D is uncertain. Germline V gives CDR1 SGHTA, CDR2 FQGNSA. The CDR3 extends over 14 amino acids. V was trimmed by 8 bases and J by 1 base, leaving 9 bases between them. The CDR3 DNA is TGTGCCAGCGGTGGCGGTTCTGGGGCCAACGTCCTGACTTTC. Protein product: CASGGGSGANVLTF.

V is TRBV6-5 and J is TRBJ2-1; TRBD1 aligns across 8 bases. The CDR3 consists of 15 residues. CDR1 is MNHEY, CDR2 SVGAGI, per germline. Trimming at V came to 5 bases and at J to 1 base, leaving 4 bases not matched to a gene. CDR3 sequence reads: CASSPYRGSYNEQFF. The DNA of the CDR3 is TGTGCCAGCAGTCCTTACAGGGGGTCCTACAATGAGCAGTTCTTC.